These T cell receptor beta chains were read from a single sample in a study of identical twins. Using its own MiXCR run on the 5' RACE reads, TCRdb lists one record per CDR3 protein. The sample holds 500,000 to 600,000 distinct CDR3 sequences, 22% seen once. This sample was also put to use in a study of T cells expressing NK-cell markers.

The sequencing sample was made of CD4+ T cells sorted from blood. These receptors were collected from a woman in her late teens or twenties in good health. The CDR3 runs from the conserved cysteine through the conserved F or W. Expanded clones get a size class; other rows say once, few or many, or leave the size out.

CDR3 length | clone size | J gene | V gene | CDR3 protein
11 | NA | TRBJ2-3 | TRBV12-3/TRBV12-4 | CASSIRYTQYF
13 | few | TRBJ1-1 | TRBV29-1 | CSVEQGRGTEAFF
16 | few | TRBJ2-7 | TRBV9 | CASSPTAHGNSYEQYF
16 | few | TRBJ2-1 | TRBV6-4 | CASSAHAVSVGNEQFF
16 | NA | TRBJ2-4 | TRBV12-3/TRBV12-4 | CASSFRTSGIKNIQYF
13 | NA | TRBJ2-3 | TRBV30 | CAWSKGITDTQYF
15 | few | TRBJ2-1 | TRBV20-1 | CSARAGAGSYNEQFF
17 | few | TRBJ2-3 | TRBV5-1 | CASSPAGIRASTDTQYF
13 | many | TRBJ2-7 | TRBV29-1 | CSVAMGFDYEQYF
16 | NA | TRBJ2-7 | TRBV10-3 | CAISESNRGKPYEQYF
15 | few | TRBJ2-1 | TRBV11-2 | CASSNLAGGNNEQFF
12 | NA | TRBJ2-7 | TRBV20-1 | CSASQDLYEQYF
17 | few | TRBJ2-1 | TRBV5-1 | CASSLGLAGGGVDEQFF
15 | NA | TRBJ1-2 | TRBV12-3/TRBV12-4 | CASSPRDSGFYGYTF
15 | few | TRBJ1-2 | TRBV20-1 | CSAREGERANYGYTF
12 | many | TRBJ2-7 | TRBV10-3 | CAVVSLTYEQYF
13 | NA | TRBJ2-2 | TRBV20-1 | CSARRPGTGELFF
14 | many | TRBJ2-3 | TRBV5-1 | CASSTGSDTDTQYF
16 | few | TRBJ1-1 | TRBV12-3/TRBV12-4 | CASRQGQGLMNTEAFF
15 | few | TRBJ2-1 | TRBV2 | CASSERSLSYNEQFF
15 | NA | TRBJ2-1 | TRBV19 | CASSITSFVYNEQFF
13 | NA | TRBJ2-4 | TRBV20-1 | CSARSGSKNIQYF
17 | few | TRBJ2-2 | TRBV12-3/TRBV12-4 | CASRTGTGPKNTGELFF
16 | NA | TRBJ2-1 | TRBV9 | CASSVNPLAVYNEQFF
16 | few | TRBJ1-3 | TRBV5-6 | CASSLATTAERNTIYF
13 | few | TRBJ2-1 | TRBV7-2 | CASSLTEANEQFF
13 | NA | TRBJ2-1 | TRBV7-9 | CASRPGSYNEQFF
12 | NA | TRBJ2-7 | TRBV7-9 | CASSSDRQKQYF
16 | NA | TRBJ2-3 | TRBV5-6 | CASSLPRTGPRNTQYF
12 | NA | TRBJ2-2 | TRBV9 | CASSRQGTPPFF